This paragraph covers one TCR beta chain sequence. With 2 bases removed from V and 2 bases from J, the gap between germline ends came to 12 bases. CDR1 is MNHNY and CDR2 is SVGAGI in the germline V gene (reference sequence). This CDR3 region has 15 residues. The sample is drawn from a study of blood T cell repertoires in COVID-19. In the source study's methods: Counts of nucleated cells, estimated from reference gene primer amplification, were obtained. The assay was immunoSEQ multiplex PCR, and TCRdb's table has in-frame clones only and misses some. Clone size and the V and J calls come from that table; the DNA yielded D and trimming. The repertoire includes 300,000 to 450,000 clones, around 90% of them detected once, and approximately 1.2% sits in the top ten. The study assigned cohorts using participant-reported clinical history.

The TCR originated in a woman between 18 and 30 years old who had recovered from COVID-19. The sample comprised PBMCs or T cells enriched from blood (not recorded which). The chain employs TRBV6-6 and TRBJ1-1; D gene ambiguous. The CDR3 loop is CASSYTTVVNTEAFF. The CDR3 DNA reads TGTGCCAGCAGTTACACCACGGTCGTTAACACTGAAGCTTTCTTT.